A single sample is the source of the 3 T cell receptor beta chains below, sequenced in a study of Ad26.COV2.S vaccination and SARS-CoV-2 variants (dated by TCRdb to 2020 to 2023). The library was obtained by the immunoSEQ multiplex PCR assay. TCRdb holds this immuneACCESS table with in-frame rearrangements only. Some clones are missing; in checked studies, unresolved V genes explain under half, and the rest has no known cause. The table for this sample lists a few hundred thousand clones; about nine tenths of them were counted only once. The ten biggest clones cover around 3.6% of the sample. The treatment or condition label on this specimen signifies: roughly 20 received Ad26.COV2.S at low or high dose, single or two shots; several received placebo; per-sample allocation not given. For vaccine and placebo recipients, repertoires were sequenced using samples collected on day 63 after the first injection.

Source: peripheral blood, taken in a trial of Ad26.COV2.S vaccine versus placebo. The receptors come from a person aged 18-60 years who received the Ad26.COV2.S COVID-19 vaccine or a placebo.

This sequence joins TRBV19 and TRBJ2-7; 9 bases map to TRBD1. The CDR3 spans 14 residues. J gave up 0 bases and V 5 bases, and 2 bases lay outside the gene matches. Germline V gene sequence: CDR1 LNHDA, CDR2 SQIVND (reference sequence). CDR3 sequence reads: CASSYRGHSYEQYF. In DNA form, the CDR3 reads TGTGCCAGTAGTTACAGGGGGCACTCCTACGAGCAGTACTTC.

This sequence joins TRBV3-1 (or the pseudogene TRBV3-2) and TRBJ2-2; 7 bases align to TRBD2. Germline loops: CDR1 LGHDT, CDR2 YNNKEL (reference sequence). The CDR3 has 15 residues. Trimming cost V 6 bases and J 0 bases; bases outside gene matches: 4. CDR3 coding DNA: TGTGCCAGCAGACGCGGGGGACCGAACACCGGGGAGCTGTTTTTT. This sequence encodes CASRRGGPNTGELFF.

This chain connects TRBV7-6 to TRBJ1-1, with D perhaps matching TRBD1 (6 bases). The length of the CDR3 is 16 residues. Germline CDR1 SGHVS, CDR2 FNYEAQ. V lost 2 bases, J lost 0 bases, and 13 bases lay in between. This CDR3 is CASSLKTGWMNTEAFF. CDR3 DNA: TGTGCCAGCAGCTTAAAAACAGGGTGGATGAACACTGAAGCTTTCTTT.